This T cell receptor beta chain was recovered during a study of OX40 agonist ivuxolimab in advanced cancers. The wider study: A history of anti-PD-1, anti-PD-L1 or anti-CTLA-4 therapy was acceptable, and approximately 41% had some.

A remark on this clone: Antigen unknown.

In germline, CDR1 is SNHLY, CDR2 FYNNEI. The CDR3 is made up of 13 amino acids. V lost 7 bases and J 10 bases, leaving 17 bases between the germline ends. Sequencing was performed with immunoSEQ multiplex PCR; in TCRdb, only in-frame clones are kept and a portion is missing. The table records 75,000 to 85,000 clones, about nine tenths of them present only once. Whole-study findings and limits: Some patients without response likewise showed low normalized clonal expansion.

The starting material was CD4+ or CD8+ T cells sorted from blood, obtained in a trial of the OX40 agonist ivuxolimab. The chain combines TRBV2 with TRBJ2-1; TRBD2 is a possible D gene (5 bases). The TCR comes from an adult with an advanced solid tumor such as melanoma, head and neck, liver or kidney cancer. The CDR3 region has the DNA TGTGCCAGCACTTCGATCCTAGCAGTCGAGCAGTTCTTC. Translation: CASTSILAVEQFF. Together with reference TRBV2 and TRBJ2-1, the CDR3 gives the full variable domain: EPEVTQTPSHQVTQMGQEVILRCVPISNHLYFYWYRQILGQKVEFLVSFYNNEISEKSEIFDDQFSVERPDGSNFTLKIRSTKLEDSAMYFCASTSILAVEQFFGPGTRLTVL.